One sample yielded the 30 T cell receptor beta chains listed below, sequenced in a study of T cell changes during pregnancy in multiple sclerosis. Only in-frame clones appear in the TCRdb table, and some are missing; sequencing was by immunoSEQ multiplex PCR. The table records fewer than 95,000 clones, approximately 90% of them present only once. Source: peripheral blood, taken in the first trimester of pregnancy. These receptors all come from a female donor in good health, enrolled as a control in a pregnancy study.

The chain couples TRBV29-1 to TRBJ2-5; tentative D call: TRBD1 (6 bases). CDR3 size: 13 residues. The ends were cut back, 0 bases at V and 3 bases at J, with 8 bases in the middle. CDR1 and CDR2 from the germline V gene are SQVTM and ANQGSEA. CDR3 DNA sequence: TGCAGCGTTGAAGAAAGGGGGAAAGAGACCCAGTACTTC. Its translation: CSVEERGKETQYF.

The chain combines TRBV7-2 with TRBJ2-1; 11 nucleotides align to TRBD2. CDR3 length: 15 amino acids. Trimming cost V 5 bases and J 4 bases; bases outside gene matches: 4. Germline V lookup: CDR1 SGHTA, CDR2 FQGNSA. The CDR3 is CASSRASGRYNEQFF. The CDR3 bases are TGTGCCAGCAGCAGGGCTAGCGGGAGGTACAATGAGCAGTTCTTC.

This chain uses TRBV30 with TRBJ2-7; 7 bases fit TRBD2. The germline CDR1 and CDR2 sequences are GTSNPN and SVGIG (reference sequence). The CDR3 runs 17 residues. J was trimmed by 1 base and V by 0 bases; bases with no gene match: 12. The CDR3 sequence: CAWSVQNYGGGSYEQYF. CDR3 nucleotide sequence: TGTGCCTGGAGTGTACAAAATTATGGGGGAGGGTCCTACGAGCAGTACTTC.

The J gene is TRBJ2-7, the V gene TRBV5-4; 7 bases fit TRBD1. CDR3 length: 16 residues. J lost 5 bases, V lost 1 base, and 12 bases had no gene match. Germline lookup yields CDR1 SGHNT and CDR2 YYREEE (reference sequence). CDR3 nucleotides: TGTGCCAGCAGCTTGTCGTCCTGGACAGGTTCGGACGAGCAGTACTTC. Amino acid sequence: CASSLSSWTGSDEQYF. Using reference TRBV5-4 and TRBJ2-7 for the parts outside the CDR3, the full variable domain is ETGVTQSPTHLIKTRGQQVTLRCSSQSGHNTVSWYQQALGQGPQFIFQYYREEENGRGNFPPRFSGLQFPNYSSELNVNALELDDSALYLCASSLSSWTGSDEQYFGPGTRLTVT.

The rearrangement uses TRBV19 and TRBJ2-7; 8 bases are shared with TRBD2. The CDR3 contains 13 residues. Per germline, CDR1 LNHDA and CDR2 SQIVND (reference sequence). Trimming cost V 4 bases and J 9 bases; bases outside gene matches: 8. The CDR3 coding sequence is TGTGCCAGTAGTAGGGGACTAGACGTTCGGCAGTACTTC. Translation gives CASSRGLDVRQYF.

CDR3 DNA sequence: TGTGCCAGCAGCTTACCGGGACAGAGCTCCTACGAGCAGTACTTC. Translation: CASSLPGQSSYEQYF. V and J are TRBV5-4 and TRBJ2-7, with 7 nucleotides matching TRBD1. The V and J ends lost 2 bases and 0 bases, in that order; junction bases with no gene match: 5. This CDR3 is 15 amino acids long. Germline V lookup: CDR1 SGHNT, CDR2 YYREEE (reference sequence).

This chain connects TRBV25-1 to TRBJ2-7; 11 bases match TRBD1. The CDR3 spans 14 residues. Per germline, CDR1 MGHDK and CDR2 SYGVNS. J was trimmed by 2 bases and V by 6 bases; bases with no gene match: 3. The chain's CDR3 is CASSQGQGAYEQYF. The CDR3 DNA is TGTGCCAGCAGCCAGGGACAGGGGGCCTACGAGCAGTACTTC.

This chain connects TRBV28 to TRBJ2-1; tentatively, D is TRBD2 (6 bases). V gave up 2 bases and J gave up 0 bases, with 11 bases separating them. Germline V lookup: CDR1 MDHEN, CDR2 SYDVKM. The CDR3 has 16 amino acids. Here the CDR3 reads CASSLGGSRSYNEQFF. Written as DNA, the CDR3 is TGTGCCAGCAGTTTAGGGGGGTCTCGCTCCTACAATGAGCAGTTCTTC.

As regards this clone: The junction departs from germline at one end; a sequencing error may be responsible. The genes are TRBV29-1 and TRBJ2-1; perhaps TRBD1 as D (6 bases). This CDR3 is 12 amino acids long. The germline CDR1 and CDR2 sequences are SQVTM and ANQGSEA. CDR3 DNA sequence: TGCAGCGTTGAACGCCGGGACAACGAGCAGTTCTTC. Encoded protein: CSVERRDNEQFF.

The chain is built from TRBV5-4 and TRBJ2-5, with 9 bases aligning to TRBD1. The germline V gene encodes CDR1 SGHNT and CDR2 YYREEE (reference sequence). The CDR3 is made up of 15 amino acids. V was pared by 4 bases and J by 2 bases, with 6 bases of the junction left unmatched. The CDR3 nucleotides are TGTGCCAGCAGCGATAGACAGGGGGATCAAGAGACCCAGTACTTC. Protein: CASSDRQGDQETQYF.

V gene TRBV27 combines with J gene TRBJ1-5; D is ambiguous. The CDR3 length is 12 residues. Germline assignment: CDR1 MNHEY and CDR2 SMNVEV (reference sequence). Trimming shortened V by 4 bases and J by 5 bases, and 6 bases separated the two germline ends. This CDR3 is CASSSRDQPQHF. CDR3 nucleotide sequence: TGTGCCAGCAGTTCCCGAGATCAGCCCCAGCATTTT.

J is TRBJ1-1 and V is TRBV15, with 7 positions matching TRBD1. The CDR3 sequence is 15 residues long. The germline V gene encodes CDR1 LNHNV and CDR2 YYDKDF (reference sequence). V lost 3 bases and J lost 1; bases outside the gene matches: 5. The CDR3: CATSSAGGWNTEAFF. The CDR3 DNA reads TGTGCCACCAGCAGTGCAGGGGGATGGAACACTGAAGCTTTCTTT. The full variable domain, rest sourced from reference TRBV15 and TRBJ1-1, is DAMVIQNPRYQVTQFGKPVTLSCSQTLNHNVMYWYQQKSSQAPKLLFHYYDKDFNNEADTPDNFQSRRPNTSFCFLDIRSPGLGDTAMYLCATSSAGGWNTEAFFGQGTRLTVV.

For the CDR3, the DNA is TGCGCCAGCAGCCCCGGGACTAGCGGGAGAATGGGCACAGATACGCAGTATTTT. Its translation: CASSPGTSGRMGTDTQYF. The V gene is TRBV5-1, the J gene TRBJ2-3, with 14 bases that match TRBD2. The CDR3 contains 18 residues. Germline V CDR1 and CDR2: SGHRS, YFSETQ. J gave up 1 base and V 4 bases, and 8 bases lay outside the gene matches.

CDR3 in DNA: TGTGCCAGCAACCCGGACAGCTACGAGCAGTACTTC. Translating it yields CASNPDSYEQYF. This sequence joins TRBV2 and TRBJ2-7; TRBD1 is a possible D gene (6 bases). There are 12 residues in the CDR3. CDR1 is SNHLY, CDR2 FYNNEI, per germline. V lost 7 bases and J lost 3, with 10 bases in between. The entire variable domain, with the rest obtained from reference TRBV2 and TRBJ2-7, is as follows: EPEVTQTPSHQVTQMGQEVILRCVPISNHLYFYWYRQILGQKVEFLVSFYNNEISEKSEIFDDQFSVERPDGSNFTLKIRSTKLEDSAMYFCASNPDSYEQYFGPGTRLTVT.

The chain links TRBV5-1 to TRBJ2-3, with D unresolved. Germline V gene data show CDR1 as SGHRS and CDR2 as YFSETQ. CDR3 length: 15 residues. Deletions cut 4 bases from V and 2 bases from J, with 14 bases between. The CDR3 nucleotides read TGCGCCAGCAGCCCCATAGAAGCCGCCACAGATACGCAGTATTTT. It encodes CASSPIEAATDTQYF.

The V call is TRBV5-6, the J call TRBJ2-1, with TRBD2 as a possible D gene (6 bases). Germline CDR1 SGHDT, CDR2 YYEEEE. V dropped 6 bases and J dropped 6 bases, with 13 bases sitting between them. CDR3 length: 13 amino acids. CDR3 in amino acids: CASTGGMRNEQFF. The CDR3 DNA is TGTGCCAGCACGGGCGGGATGCGCAATGAGCAGTTCTTC.

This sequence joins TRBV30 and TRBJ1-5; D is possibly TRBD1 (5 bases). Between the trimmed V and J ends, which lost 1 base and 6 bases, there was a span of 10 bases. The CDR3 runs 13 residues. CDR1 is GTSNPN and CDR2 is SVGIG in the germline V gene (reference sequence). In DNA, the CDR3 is TGTGCCTGGAGTGGGCAGGGAAGTCAGCCCCAGCATTTT. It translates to CAWSGQGSQPQHF.

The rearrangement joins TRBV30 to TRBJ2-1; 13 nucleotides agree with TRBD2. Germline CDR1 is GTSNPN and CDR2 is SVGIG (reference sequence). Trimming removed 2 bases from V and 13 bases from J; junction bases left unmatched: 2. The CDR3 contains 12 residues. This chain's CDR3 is CAWSTSGRAQFF. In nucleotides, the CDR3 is TGTGCCTGGAGTACTAGCGGGAGGGCTCAGTTCTTC.

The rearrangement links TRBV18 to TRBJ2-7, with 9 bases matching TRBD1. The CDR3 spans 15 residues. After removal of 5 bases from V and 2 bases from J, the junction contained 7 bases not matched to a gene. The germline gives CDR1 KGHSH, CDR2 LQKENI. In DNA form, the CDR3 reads TGTGCCAGCTCATCCGGGACAGGGTATCCCTACGAGCAGTACTTC. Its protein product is CASSSGTGYPYEQYF.

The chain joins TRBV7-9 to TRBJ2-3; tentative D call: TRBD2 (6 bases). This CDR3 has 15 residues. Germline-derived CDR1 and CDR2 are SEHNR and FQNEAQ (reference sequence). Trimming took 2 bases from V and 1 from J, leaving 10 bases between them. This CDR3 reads CASSLYGTGTDTQYF. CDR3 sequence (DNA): TGTGCCAGCAGCTTATACGGGACTGGCACAGATACGCAGTATTTT.

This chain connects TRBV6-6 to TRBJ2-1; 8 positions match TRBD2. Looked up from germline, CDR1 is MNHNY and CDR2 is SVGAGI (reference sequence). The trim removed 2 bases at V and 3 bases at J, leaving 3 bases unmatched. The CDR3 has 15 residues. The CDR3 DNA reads TGTGCCAGCAGTTACGGTCGGGGGGGCTACAATGAGCAGTTCTTC. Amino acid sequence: CASSYGRGGYNEQFF.

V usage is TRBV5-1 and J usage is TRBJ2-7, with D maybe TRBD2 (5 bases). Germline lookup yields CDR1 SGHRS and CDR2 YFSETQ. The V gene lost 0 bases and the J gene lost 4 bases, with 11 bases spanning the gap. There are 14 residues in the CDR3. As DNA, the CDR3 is TGCGCCAGCAGCTTGGAAGGTAGCGCGTACGAGCAGTACTTC. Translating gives CASSLEGSAYEQYF.

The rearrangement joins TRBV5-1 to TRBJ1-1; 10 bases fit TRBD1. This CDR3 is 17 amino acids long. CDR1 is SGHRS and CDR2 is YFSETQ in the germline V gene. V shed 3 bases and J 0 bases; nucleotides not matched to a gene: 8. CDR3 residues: CASSSPATGGMNTEAFF. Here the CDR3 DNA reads TGCGCCAGCAGCTCCCCCGCGACAGGGGGCATGAACACTGAAGCTTTCTTT.

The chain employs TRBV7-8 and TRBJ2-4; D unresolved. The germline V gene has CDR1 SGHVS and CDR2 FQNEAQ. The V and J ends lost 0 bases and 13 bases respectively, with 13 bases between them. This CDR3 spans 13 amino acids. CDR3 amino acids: CASSLALERQQYF. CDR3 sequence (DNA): TGTGCCAGCAGCTTAGCGCTGGAGCGCCAACAGTACTTC.

The CDR3 bases are TGTGCCAGCAGCCTGGGACTAGCGGGGTACCAAGAGACCCAGTACTTC. This translates into CASSLGLAGYQETQYF. The chain links TRBV5-6 to TRBJ2-5; 13 nucleotides match TRBD2. Germline V CDR1 and CDR2: SGHDT, YYEEEE. The CDR3 spans 16 residues. After removal of 4 bases from V and 0 bases from J, the junction contained 3 bases not matched to a gene.

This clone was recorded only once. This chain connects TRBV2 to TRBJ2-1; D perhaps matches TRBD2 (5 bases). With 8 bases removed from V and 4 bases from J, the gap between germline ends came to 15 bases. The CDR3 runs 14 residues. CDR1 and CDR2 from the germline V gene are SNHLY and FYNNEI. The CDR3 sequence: CASLGGPVYNEQFF. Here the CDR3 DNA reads TGTGCCAGCTTGGGCGGGCCAGTATACAATGAGCAGTTCTTC.

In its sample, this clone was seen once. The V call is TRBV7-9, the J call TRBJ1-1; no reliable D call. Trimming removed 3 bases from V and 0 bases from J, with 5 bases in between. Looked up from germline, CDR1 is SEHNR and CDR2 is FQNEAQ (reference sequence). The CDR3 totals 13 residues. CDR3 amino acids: CASSFDMNTEAFF. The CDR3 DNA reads TGTGCCAGCAGCTTCGACATGAACACTGAAGCTTTCTTT.

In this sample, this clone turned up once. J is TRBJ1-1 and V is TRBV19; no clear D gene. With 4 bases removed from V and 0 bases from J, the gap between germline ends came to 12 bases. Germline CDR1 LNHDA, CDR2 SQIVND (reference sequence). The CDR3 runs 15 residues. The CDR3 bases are TGTGCCAGTAGTACGTCCTACAGCATGAACACTGAAGCTTTCTTT. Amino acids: CASSTSYSMNTEAFF. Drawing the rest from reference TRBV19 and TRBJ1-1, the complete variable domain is DGGITQSPKYLFRKEGQNVTLSCEQNLNHDAMYWYRQDPGQGLRLIYYSQIVNDFQKGDIAEGYSVSREKKESFPLTVTSAQKNPTAFYLCASSTSYSMNTEAFFGQGTRLTVV.

In nucleotides, the CDR3 is TGCGCCAGCAGCCAAGATATAGAACGAGCGGGAGGATACGAGCAGTACTTC. Residues: CASSQDIERAGGYEQYF. The chain employs TRBV4-1 and TRBJ2-7; 9 bases are a match to TRBD2. Germline lookup yields CDR1 MGHRA and CDR2 YSYEKL. The length of the CDR3 is 17 residues. V lost 0 bases to trimming and J lost 4 bases; unmatched junction nucleotides: 10.

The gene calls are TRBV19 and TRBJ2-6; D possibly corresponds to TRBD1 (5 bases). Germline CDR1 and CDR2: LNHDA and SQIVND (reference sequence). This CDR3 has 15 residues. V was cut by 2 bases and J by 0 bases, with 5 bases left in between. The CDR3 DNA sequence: TGTGCCAGTAGTATACAGGGCTCTGGGGCCAACGTCCTGACTTTC. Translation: CASSIQGSGANVLTF.